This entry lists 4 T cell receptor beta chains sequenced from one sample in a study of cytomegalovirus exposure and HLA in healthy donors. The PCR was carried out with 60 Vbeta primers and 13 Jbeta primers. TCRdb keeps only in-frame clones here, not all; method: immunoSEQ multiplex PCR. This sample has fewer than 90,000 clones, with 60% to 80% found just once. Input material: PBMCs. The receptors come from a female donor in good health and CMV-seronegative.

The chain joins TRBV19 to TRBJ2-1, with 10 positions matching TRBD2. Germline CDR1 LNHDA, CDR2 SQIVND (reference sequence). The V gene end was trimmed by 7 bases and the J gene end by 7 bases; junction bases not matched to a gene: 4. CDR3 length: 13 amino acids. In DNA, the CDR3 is TGTGCCAGTACGACTAGCGGGTGGAATGAGCAGTTCTTC. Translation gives CASTTSGWNEQFF.

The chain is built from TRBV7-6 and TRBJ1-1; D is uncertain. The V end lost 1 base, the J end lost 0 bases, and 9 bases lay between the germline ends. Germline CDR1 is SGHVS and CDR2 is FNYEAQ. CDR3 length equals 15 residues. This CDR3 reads CASSLGAEMNTEAFF. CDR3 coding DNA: TGTGCCAGCAGCTTAGGGGCTGAAATGAACACTGAAGCTTTCTTT.

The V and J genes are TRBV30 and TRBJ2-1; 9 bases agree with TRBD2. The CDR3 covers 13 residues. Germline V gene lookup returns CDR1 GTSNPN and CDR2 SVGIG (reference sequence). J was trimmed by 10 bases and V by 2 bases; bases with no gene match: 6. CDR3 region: CAWSRGGAIEQFF. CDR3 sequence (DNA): TGTGCCTGGAGTCGCGGGGGGGCCATAGAGCAGTTCTTC.

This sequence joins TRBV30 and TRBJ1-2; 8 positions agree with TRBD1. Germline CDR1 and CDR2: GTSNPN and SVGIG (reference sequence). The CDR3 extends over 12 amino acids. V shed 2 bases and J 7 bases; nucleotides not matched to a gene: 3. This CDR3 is CAWSNDRGGYTF. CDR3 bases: TGTGCCTGGAGTAACGACAGGGGTGGCTACACCTTC.